Below are 26 T cell receptor beta chains sequenced from a single sample in a study of beta chain features in type 1 diabetes. The study reverse transcribed the entire isolated RNA, so it sequenced expressed TCRB transcripts. The protocol was immunoSEQ multiplex PCR, while the TCRdb copy is restricted to in-frame clones and leaves out a portion. The sample has 140,000 or so clones; more than 9% are singletons. The sequenced sample was naive CD4+ T cells from blood. The receptors shown here come from a man aged 18 to 30 in good health.

This clone was seen a few times. The chain joins TRBV28 to TRBJ2-4; 8 nucleotides line up with TRBD1. V trimming: 5 bases; J trimming: 0 bases; junction bases outside the gene matches: 6. The CDR3 totals 16 residues. CDR1 and CDR2 (germline): MDHEN, SYDVKM. The CDR3 reads CASSNTGGLAKNIQYF. The DNA for the CDR3 is TGTGCCAGCAGTAACACAGGGGGACTAGCCAAAAACATTCAGTACTTC.

J is TRBJ1-3 and V is TRBV6-1; D gene ambiguous. Per the germline V gene, CDR1 is MNHNS and CDR2 is SASEGT. V lost 5 bases and J 0 bases, leaving 5 bases between the germline ends. This CDR3 contains 13 residues. The CDR3 loop reads CASSLSSGNTIYF. The CDR3 nucleotides read TGTGCCAGCAGTTTGAGCTCTGGAAACACCATATATTTT.

This CDR3 reads CAISGGVFSYEQYF. The CDR3 DNA reads as TGTGCCATCAGTGGGGGGGTTTTCTCCTACGAGCAGTACTTC. The chain employs TRBV10-3 and TRBJ2-7, with D possibly TRBD2 on 6 matching bases. This CDR3 has 14 amino acids. V was trimmed by 4 bases and J by 0 bases, leaving 10 bases between them. Germline V gene lookup returns CDR1 ENHRY and CDR2 SYGVKD.

This clone was counted a few times. The chain is built from TRBV9 and TRBJ2-5; 10 positions match TRBD1. CDR3 length: 19 amino acids. The V gene's germline CDR1 is SGDLS and CDR2 YYNGEE. The junction had 13 bases not matched to a gene; V was cut back by 0 bases and J by 2 bases. The DNA for the CDR3 is TGTGCCAGCAGCGTAGCCCCCCAGTACGGGACAGGGGTTCAAGAGACCCAGTACTTC. Translation gives CASSVAPQYGTGVQETQYF. Full variable domain (remainder filled in from reference TRBV9 and TRBJ2-5): DSGVTQTPKHLITATGQRVTLRCSPRSGDLSVYWYQQSLDQGLQFLIQYYNGEERAKGNILERFSAQQFPDLHSELNLSSLELGDSALYFCASSVAPQYGTGVQETQYFGPGTRLLVL.

There are a few counts of this clone. The CDR3 region is CASSPGTGRYEQFF. The CDR3 DNA reads TGTGCCAGCAGCCCCGGGACAGGGCGATATGAGCAGTTCTTC. This rearrangement joins TRBV7-2 to TRBJ2-1; the match to TRBD1 covers 9 bases. V lost 5 bases to trimming and J lost 8 bases; unmatched junction nucleotides: 7. The CDR3 loop spans 14 amino acids. Germline CDR1 reads SGHTA; CDR2 reads FQGNSA.

This clone was picked up a small number of times. The chain is built from TRBV25-1 and TRBJ1-2; 11 nucleotides align to TRBD1. Losses at the gene ends were 4 bases for V and 3 bases for J; bases not matched to a gene: 4. Looked up from germline, CDR1 is MGHDK and CDR2 is SYGVNS. The CDR3 is 15 residues long. Here the CDR3 DNA reads TGTGCCAGCAGTGCCCCGGGACAGGGGGACTATGGCTACACCTTC. Its protein product is CASSAPGQGDYGYTF.

The chain combines TRBV15 with TRBJ2-7; D possibly corresponds to TRBD1 (7 bases). The CDR3 has 15 residues. Germline lookup yields CDR1 LNHNV and CDR2 YYDKDF (reference sequence). V was cut by 5 bases and J by 3 bases, with 17 bases left in between. The CDR3 region is CATSSTRRGLYEQYF. In nucleotides, the CDR3 is TGTGCCACCAGCTCGACCCGGAGGGGGCTCTACGAGCAGTACTTC.

This clone was observed at least ten times. V gene TRBV7-3 combines with J gene TRBJ2-7; D is possibly TRBD1 (6 bases). Trimming shortened V by 5 bases and J by 1 base, and 9 bases separated the two germline ends. Germline V lookup: CDR1 SGHTA, CDR2 FQGTGA. The CDR3 extends over 13 amino acids. The CDR3 reads CASSTGSSYEQYF. CDR3 bases: TGTGCCAGCAGCACAGGGTCTTCCTACGAGCAGTACTTC.

This clone was seen a few times. The V call is TRBV5-1, the J call TRBJ2-7; D is possibly TRBD1 (5 bases). This CDR3 is built from 15 residues. CDR1 is SGHRS and CDR2 is YFSETQ in the germline V gene. Trimming stripped 0 bases from V and 3 bases from J, with 13 bases between. In nucleotides, the CDR3 is TGCGCCAGCAGCTTGGATCCCACAGGTGGCTACGAGCAGTACTTC. It encodes CASSLDPTGGYEQYF.

This clone was observed a few times. V usage is TRBV10-3 and J usage is TRBJ2-5; 7 bases map to TRBD1. Germline CDR1 is ENHRY and CDR2 is SYGVKD. V lost 11 bases and J lost 5; bases outside the gene matches: 5. The CDR3 covers 11 residues. DNA of the CDR3: TGTGCCTCAAGGGGGCTGGAGACCCAGTACTTC. It yields the protein CASRGLETQYF.

This clone was seen a few times. The chain links TRBV5-1 to TRBJ1-2; no firm D call. V dropped 0 bases and J dropped 4 bases, with 7 bases sitting between them. This CDR3 contains 13 residues. CDR1 and CDR2 (germline): SGHRS, YFSETQ. The CDR3 nucleotides read TGCGCCAGCAGCTTGGCTGCCAGCTATGGCTACACCTTC. Translating gives CASSLAASYGYTF.

The rearrangement links TRBV5-4 to TRBJ2-7; weak D call: TRBD2 (5 bases). V lost 4 bases and J lost 6, with 14 bases in between. Germline V lookup: CDR1 SGHNT, CDR2 YYREEE (reference sequence). The CDR3 is made up of 13 amino acids. The CDR3 sequence: CASSPPGGFEQYF. CDR3 sequence (DNA): TGTGCCAGCAGCCCCCCCGGAGGATTCGAGCAGTACTTC.

The sample holds one count of this clone. J is TRBJ1-6 and V is TRBV9; maybe TRBD1 (5 bases). Germline CDR1 reads SGDLS; CDR2 reads YYNGEE. Trimming took 5 bases from V and 7 from J, leaving 13 bases between them. The CDR3 length is 14 residues. The DNA of the CDR3 is TGTGCCAGCAGGGAGGGGACCGAGAATTCACCCCTCCACTTT. As protein: CASREGTENSPLHF.

This chain connects TRBV6-5 to TRBJ2-7; 15 bases fit TRBD2. CDR3 length: 16 amino acids. V gave up 4 bases and J gave up 5 bases; unmatched junction bases: 6. Germline values: CDR1 MNHEY, CDR2 SVGAGI. CDR3 loop: CASSSRTSGGAHEQYF. CDR3 bases: TGTGCCAGCAGTTCCCGGACTAGCGGGGGGGCCCACGAGCAGTACTTC.

This rearrangement joins TRBV7-2 to TRBJ2-3, with 11 nucleotides matching TRBD2. Unmatched junction bases numbered 6, after V lost 1 base and J lost 0 bases. Germline CDR1 and CDR2: SGHTA and FQGNSA. The CDR3 has 18 amino acids. The CDR3 coding sequence is TGTGCCAGCAGCTTAGTTGCTAGCGGGGGGCCCAGCACAGATACGCAGTATTTT. It encodes CASSLVASGGPSTDTQYF.

This clone was detected many times. The germline gene is not matched at one end of the junction; a read error may be the cause. The rearrangement links TRBV4-3 to TRBJ1-4, with TRBD1 matching 9 bases. There are 13 residues in the CDR3. Germline V CDR1 and CDR2: LGHNA, YSLEER. The CDR3 bases are TGCGCCAGCAGCCAAGAGGGGACAGGGAGGCAGGTTTTT. Its translation: CASSQEGTGRQVF.

This chain connects TRBV7-7 to TRBJ1-4; 9 bases match TRBD1. This CDR3 region has 15 residues. CDR1 is SSHAT, CDR2 FNYEAQ, per germline (reference sequence). V lost 5 bases and J lost 8; bases outside the gene matches: 9. The CDR3 sequence: CASSPRGQGSEKLFF. In DNA form, the CDR3 reads TGTGCCAGCAGCCCTCGGGGACAGGGTTCGGAAAAACTGTTTTTT.

This clone was seen a few times. This chain connects TRBV6-5 to TRBJ2-6; D unclear. Germline-derived CDR1 and CDR2 are MNHEY and SVGAGI. V gave up 2 bases and J gave up 0 bases, with 5 bases separating them. This CDR3 is 15 amino acids long. The CDR3 sequence is CASSYLASGANVLTF. CDR3 sequence (DNA): TGTGCCAGCAGTTACCTGGCCTCTGGGGCCAACGTCCTGACTTTC.

This clone showed up just a few times. This rearrangement joins TRBV6-5 to TRBJ1-4; 7 bases are a match to TRBD1. Germline CDR1 is MNHEY and CDR2 is SVGAGI. There are 14 residues in the CDR3. The J segment lost 7 bases and the V segment lost 6 bases, leaving 8 bases of the junction unmatched. The CDR3 sequence is CASRPQGVGEKLFF. The CDR3 DNA follows: TGTGCCAGCAGACCCCAGGGGGTCGGTGAAAAACTGTTTTTT.

J is TRBJ2-1 and V is TRBV9; 9 bases are shared with TRBD2. The trim removed 0 bases at V and 3 bases at J, leaving 4 bases unmatched. This CDR3 comprises 16 residues. Germline CDR1 SGDLS, CDR2 YYNGEE. CDR3 sequence (DNA): TGTGCCAGCAGCGTAGCTGGTAGCGGGGGCTACAATGAGCAGTTCTTC. It specifies CASSVAGSGGYNEQFF.

The chain is built from TRBV6-5 and TRBJ2-7, with D possibly being TRBD1 (6 bases). The CDR3 has 15 amino acids. Germline CDR1 reads MNHEY; CDR2 reads SVGAGI. V lost 6 bases, J lost 3 bases, and 18 bases lay in between. This CDR3 is CASRPPGHQNYEQYF. The CDR3 nucleotides are TGTGCCAGCAGACCTCCGGGACACCAAAACTACGAGCAGTACTTC.

The sample holds a few counts of this clone. The chain combines TRBV29-1 with TRBJ2-7, with a weak D call TRBD2 (6 bases). The CDR3 sequence is 12 residues long. Trimming left V 7 bases short and J 3 bases short, with 13 bases between. The germline V gene has CDR1 SQVTM and CDR2 ANQGSEA. The CDR3 spells CSGRDSGYEQYF. DNA for the CDR3: TGCAGCGGGCGGGACTCTGGCTACGAGCAGTACTTC.

This clone occurred a few times. J is TRBJ2-3 and V is TRBV28, with 14 nucleotides matching TRBD2. The CDR3 consists of 17 residues. Germline V gene lookup returns CDR1 MDHEN and CDR2 SYDVKM. The trim removed 7 bases at V and 1 base at J, leaving 7 bases unmatched. CDR3 sequence: CASTSAGLAGGTDTQYF. CDR3 sequence (DNA): TGTGCCAGCACCTCCGCGGGACTAGCGGGGGGCACAGATACGCAGTATTTT.

This clone was seen more than once but under ten times. This chain connects TRBV7-2 to TRBJ2-3; TRBD2 aligns across 10 bases. Germline lookup yields CDR1 SGHTA and CDR2 FQGNSA. With 5 bases clipped from V and 1 base from J, the junction kept 6 bases outside the gene matches. The CDR3 spans 16 residues. CDR3 DNA: TGTGCCAGCAGCCTCACCGGGACTAGCGGCACAGATACGCAGTATTTT. Translation gives CASSLTGTSGTDTQYF.

In regard to this clone: Other DNA sequences within the sample encode an identical CDR3. The chain joins TRBV7-2 to TRBJ2-2, with no clear D. Trimming pared 5 bases from V and 3 bases from J, leaving 4 bases between. This CDR3 has 12 amino acids. Germline lookup yields CDR1 SGHTA and CDR2 FQGNSA. The CDR3 DNA is TGTGCCAGCAGCCCTTACACCGGGGAGCTGTTTTTT. Protein sequence: CASSPYTGELFF.

The chain joins TRBV7-2 to TRBJ1-2; D remains unclear. Trimming pared 9 bases from V and 2 bases from J, leaving 10 bases between. The CDR3 runs 12 residues. Germline V gene lookup returns CDR1 SGHTA and CDR2 FQGNSA. Here the CDR3 DNA reads TGTGCCAGTCACGGCGGAAACTATGGCTACACCTTC. This sequence encodes CASHGGNYGYTF.